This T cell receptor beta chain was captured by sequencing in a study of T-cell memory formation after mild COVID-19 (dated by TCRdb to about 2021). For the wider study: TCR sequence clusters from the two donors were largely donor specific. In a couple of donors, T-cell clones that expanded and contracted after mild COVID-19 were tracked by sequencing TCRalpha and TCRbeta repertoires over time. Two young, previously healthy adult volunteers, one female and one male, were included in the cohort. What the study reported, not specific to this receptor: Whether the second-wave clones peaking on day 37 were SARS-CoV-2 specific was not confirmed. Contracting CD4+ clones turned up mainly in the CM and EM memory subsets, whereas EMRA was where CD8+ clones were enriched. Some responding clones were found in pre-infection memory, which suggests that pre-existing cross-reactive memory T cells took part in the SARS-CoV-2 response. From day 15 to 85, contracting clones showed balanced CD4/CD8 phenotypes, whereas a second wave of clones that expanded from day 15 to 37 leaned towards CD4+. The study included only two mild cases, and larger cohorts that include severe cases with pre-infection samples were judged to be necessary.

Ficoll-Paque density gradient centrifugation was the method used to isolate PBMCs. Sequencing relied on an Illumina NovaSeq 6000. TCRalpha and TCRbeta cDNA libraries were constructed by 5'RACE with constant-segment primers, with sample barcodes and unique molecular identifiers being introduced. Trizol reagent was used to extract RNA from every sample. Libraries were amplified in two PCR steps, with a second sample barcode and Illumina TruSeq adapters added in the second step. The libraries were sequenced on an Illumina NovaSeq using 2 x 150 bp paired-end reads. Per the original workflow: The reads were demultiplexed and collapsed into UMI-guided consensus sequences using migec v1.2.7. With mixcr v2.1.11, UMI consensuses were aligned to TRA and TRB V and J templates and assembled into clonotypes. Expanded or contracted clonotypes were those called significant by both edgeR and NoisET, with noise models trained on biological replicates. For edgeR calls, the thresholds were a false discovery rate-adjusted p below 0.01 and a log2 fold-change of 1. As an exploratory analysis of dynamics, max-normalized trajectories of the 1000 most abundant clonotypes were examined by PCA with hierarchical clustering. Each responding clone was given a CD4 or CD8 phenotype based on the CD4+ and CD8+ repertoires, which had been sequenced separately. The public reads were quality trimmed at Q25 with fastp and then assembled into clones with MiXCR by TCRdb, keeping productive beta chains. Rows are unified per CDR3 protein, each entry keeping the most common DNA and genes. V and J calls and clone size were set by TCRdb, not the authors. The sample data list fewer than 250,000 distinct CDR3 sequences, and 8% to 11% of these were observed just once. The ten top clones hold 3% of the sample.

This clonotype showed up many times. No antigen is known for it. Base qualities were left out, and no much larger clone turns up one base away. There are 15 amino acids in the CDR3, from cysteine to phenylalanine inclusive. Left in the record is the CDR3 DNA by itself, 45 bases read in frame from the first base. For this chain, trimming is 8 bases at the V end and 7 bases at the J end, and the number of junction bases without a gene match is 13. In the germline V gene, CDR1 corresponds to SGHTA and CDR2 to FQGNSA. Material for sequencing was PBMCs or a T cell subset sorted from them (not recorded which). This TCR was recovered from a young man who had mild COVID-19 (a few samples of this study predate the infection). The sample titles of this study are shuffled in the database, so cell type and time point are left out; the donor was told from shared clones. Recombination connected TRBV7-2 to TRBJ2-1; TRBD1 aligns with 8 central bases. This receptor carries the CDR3 CASRRSGQGLNEQFF. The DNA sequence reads TGTGCCAGCCGACGTAGCGGACAGGGCTTAAATGAGCAGTTCTTC.